This entry lists 24 T cell receptor beta chains sequenced from one sample in a study of CD39 and CD103 CD8 tumor-infiltrating T cells. TCRdb keeps only in-frame clones here, not all; method: immunoSEQ multiplex PCR. The sample yields around 7,400 clones, over 60% seen once. The sample consisted of CD8+ T cells sorted from blood. The subset denotes: total memory CD8 T cells (CD45RA-CCR7+/-) from blood or uninvolved lymph node. The receptors were gathered from a human donor with head and neck squamous cell carcinoma.

The CDR3 DNA is TGTGCCAGCAGCTTAGTGACTAGCGGTTGGGATGAGCAGTTCTTC. Translating it yields CASSLVTSGWDEQFF. The chain couples TRBV7-2 to TRBJ2-1, with 9 bases that match TRBD2. This CDR3 comprises 15 residues. With 1 base clipped from V and 8 bases from J, the junction kept 6 bases outside the gene matches. Germline V gives CDR1 SGHTA, CDR2 FQGNSA.

The genes are TRBV4-3 and TRBJ2-7; 12 bases map to TRBD2. Per germline, CDR1 LGHNA and CDR2 YSLEER. V trimming: 4 bases; J trimming: 4 bases; junction bases outside the gene matches: 5. CDR3 length: 15 amino acids. The CDR3 DNA reads TGCGCCAGCAGCCGACTAGCGGGAGCGGGATACGAGCAGTACTTC. Amino acids: CASSRLAGAGYEQYF.

CDR3 nucleotides: TGCAGCGTTGATACTAGTGAGTCCTACGAGCAGTACTTC. This sequence encodes CSVDTSESYEQYF. V and J are TRBV29-1 and TRBJ2-7; D possibly corresponds to TRBD2 (5 bases). CDR3 size: 13 residues. The V end was cut by 3 bases, the J end by 1 base, with 10 bases between. Looked up from germline, CDR1 is SQVTM and CDR2 is ANQGSEA.

The rearrangement uses TRBV11-3 and TRBJ2-7, with D unresolved. V shed 5 bases and J shed 3 bases, with 29 bases lying between them. The CDR3 totals 19 residues. CDR1 is SGHNT, CDR2 YENEEA, per germline. Here the CDR3 reads CASSKRHQVSPTQYYEQYF. Written as DNA, the CDR3 is TGTGCCAGCAGCAAACGACATCAGGTAAGCCCCACACAATACTACGAGCAGTACTTC.

The V gene is TRBV28, the J gene TRBJ2-1; D is unresolved. Germline values: CDR1 MDHEN, CDR2 SYDVKM. The CDR3 runs to 14 residues. V dropped 3 bases and J dropped 0 bases, with 6 bases sitting between them. CDR3 in DNA: TGTGCCAGCAGTTTGGAGTTCTCCTACAATGAGCAGTTCTTC. Residues: CASSLEFSYNEQFF.

V is TRBV29-1 and J is TRBJ2-3, with 8 nucleotides matching TRBD1. V shed 1 base and J 5 bases; nucleotides not matched to a gene: 5. Germline values: CDR1 SQVTM, CDR2 ANQGSEA. CDR3 length equals 14 residues. CDR3 amino acids: CSVEGGGTGDTQYF. In DNA, the CDR3 is TGCAGCGTTGAAGGGGGCGGGACAGGAGATACGCAGTATTTT.

This clone turned up a few times. This chain uses TRBV7-9 with TRBJ1-2; weak D call: TRBD1 (6 bases). The germline V gene has CDR1 SEHNR and CDR2 FQNEAQ (reference sequence). The CDR3 runs to 14 residues. The V end lost 5 bases, the J end lost 6 bases, and 16 bases lay between the germline ends. CDR3 sequence (DNA): TGTGCCAGCAGCCGAGACGCAGGGACAAATGGCTACACCTTC. As protein: CASSRDAGTNGYTF.

The chain carries TRBV5-1 and TRBJ2-2, with 10 bases fitting TRBD1. The V gene's germline CDR1 is SGHRS and CDR2 YFSETQ. The CDR3 has 15 residues. V shed 2 bases, J shed 7 bases, and the junction held 5 bases outside the gene matches. The CDR3 reads CASSFGTGEIGELFF. The CDR3 DNA sequence: TGCGCCAGCAGCTTCGGGACAGGGGAGATCGGGGAGCTGTTTTTT.

This clone was seen a handful of times. This chain links TRBV4-1 with TRBJ2-7; D gene ambiguous. V lost 2 bases and J 4 bases, leaving 9 bases between the germline ends. The length of the CDR3 is 13 residues. Per germline, CDR1 MGHRA and CDR2 YSYEKL. CDR3 in amino acids: CASSQTQDYEQYF. DNA for the CDR3: TGCGCCAGCAGCCAAACGCAGGATTACGAGCAGTACTTC.

The CDR3 protein is CASTPTSGITYEQYF. In nucleotides, the CDR3 is TGTGCCAGCACCCCTACTAGCGGCATTACCTACGAGCAGTACTTC. The rearrangement links TRBV28 to TRBJ2-7; 8 bases agree with TRBD2. The germline V gene encodes CDR1 MDHEN and CDR2 SYDVKM. This CDR3 has 15 amino acids. The J segment lost 2 bases and the V segment lost 7 bases, leaving 10 bases of the junction unmatched.

The chain uses TRBV4-1 and TRBJ2-1, with 11 bases that match TRBD2. The trim removed 1 base at V and 10 bases at J, leaving 9 bases unmatched. Germline V gives CDR1 MGHRA, CDR2 YSYEKL. This CDR3 spans 16 amino acids. Here the CDR3 DNA reads TGCGCCAGCAGCCAAGGGTTGGGACTAGCGGTCGGAGAGCAGTTCTTC. It translates to CASSQGLGLAVGEQFF.

The chain is built from TRBV12-5 and TRBJ1-5, with D possibly being TRBD1 (5 bases). Germline V gene data show CDR1 as LGHNT and CDR2 as FRNRAP. The V and J ends lost 1 base and 5 bases respectively, with 12 bases between them. The CDR3 runs 15 residues. The CDR3 region is CASGLGRVGDQPQHF. CDR3 DNA sequence: TGTGCTAGTGGTTTGGGCAGGGTAGGGGATCAGCCCCAGCATTTT.

This clone has more than one count but fewer than ten. This chain uses TRBV30 with TRBJ1-2, with D possibly matching TRBD1 (5 bases). With 4 bases removed from V and 3 bases from J, the gap between germline ends came to 12 bases. This CDR3 region has 13 residues. Per the germline V gene, CDR1 is GTSNPN and CDR2 is SVGIG (reference sequence). The CDR3 DNA reads as TGTGCCTGGATAGCGGGGGAGGACTATGGCTACACCTTC. This codes for CAWIAGEDYGYTF.

Within the sample, this clone is medium-sized (0.01 to 0.1%). The chain has TRBV6-4 and TRBJ2-3; TRBD1 matches 10 bases. Germline-derived CDR1 and CDR2 are MRHNA and SNTAGT. The length of the CDR3 is 15 residues. Unmatched junction bases numbered 0, after V lost 2 bases and J lost 1 base. Written as DNA, the CDR3 is TGTGCCAGCAGTGACGGGACAGGGGGCACAGATACGCAGTATTTT. As protein: CASSDGTGGTDTQYF.

The chain combines TRBV5-1 with TRBJ1-1; 8 bases are a match to TRBD1. Germline V CDR1 and CDR2: SGHRS, YFSETQ. The junction had 3 bases not matched to a gene; V was cut back by 1 base and J by 1 base. This CDR3 is built from 15 residues. The DNA of the CDR3 is TGCGCCAGCAGCTTGACCGGACAGGGGAACACTGAAGCTTTCTTT. It yields the protein CASSLTGQGNTEAFF.

Concerning this clone: The germline gene is not matched at one end of the junction; a read error may be the cause. The V gene is TRBV7-7, the J gene TRBJ2-3; D might be TRBD1 or TRBD2, each matching 5 bases. Germline CDR1 SSHAT, CDR2 FNYEAQ (reference sequence). CDR3 size: 14 residues. The CDR3 is CASSAGTPGDTQYF. The CDR3 DNA follows: TGTGCTAGCAGCGCCGGGACCCCCGGAGATACGCAGTATTTT.

The chain uses TRBV4-1 and TRBJ1-6; no definite D call. Germline CDR1 and CDR2: MGHRA and YSYEKL. This CDR3 has 16 residues. V was cut by 4 bases and J by 6 bases, with 16 bases left in between. The CDR3 DNA follows: TGCGCCAGCAGCCCCCGGGAGCTAAGAGCTAATTCACCCCTCCACTTT. It encodes CASSPRELRANSPLHF.

This clone qualifies as large (0.1 to 1%). This specimen includes other DNA sequences encoding the same CDR3. The J gene is TRBJ1-1, the V gene TRBV9; D gene ambiguous. CDR1 SGDLS and CDR2 YYNGEE come from the germline V gene. The CDR3 is 12 residues long. V lost 5 bases, J lost 1 base, and 6 bases lay in between. The CDR3 is CASSGSNTEAFF. CDR3 sequence (DNA): TGTGCCAGCAGTGGGTCGAACACTGAAGCTTTCTTT.

The gene calls are TRBV28 and TRBJ1-2, with 9 bases identical to TRBD1. Germline-derived CDR1 and CDR2 are MDHEN and SYDVKM. J lost 4 bases, V lost 8 bases, and 14 bases had no gene match. The CDR3 length is 16 residues. The CDR3 sequence is CASALKPGQGFYGYTF. As DNA, the CDR3 is TGTGCCAGCGCTCTAAAGCCGGGACAGGGTTTCTATGGCTACACCTTC.

The V gene is TRBV9, the J gene TRBJ2-3; D gene uncertain. With 4 bases removed from V and 4 bases from J, the gap between germline ends came to 7 bases. Germline CDR1 reads SGDLS; CDR2 reads YYNGEE. The CDR3 loop spans 12 amino acids. The CDR3 sequence is CASSPHADTQYF. The CDR3 DNA is TGTGCCAGCAGCCCCCACGCAGATACGCAGTATTTT.

This clone occurred a few times. The genes are TRBV4-3 and TRBJ1-2, with TRBD1 identical over 10 bases. The CDR3 consists of 16 residues. V lost 0 bases and J lost 2; bases outside the gene matches: 3. CDR1 and CDR2 (germline): LGHNA, YSLEER. DNA of the CDR3: TGCGCCAGCAGCCAAGATCCGACAGGGGGCAACTATGGCTACACCTTC. Amino acid sequence: CASSQDPTGGNYGYTF.

This clone was picked up a small number of times. This chain joins TRBV27 and TRBJ2-7, with D unresolved. The CDR3 sequence is 13 residues long. Germline V lookup: CDR1 MNHEY, CDR2 SMNVEV (reference sequence). Deletions cut 5 bases from V and 6 bases from J, with 14 bases between. The CDR3 DNA sequence: TGTGCCAGCAGTCTCGTGGGTCTTGCCGAGCAGTACTTC. This translates into CASSLVGLAEQYF.

The rearrangement uses TRBV5-1 and TRBJ2-2; perhaps TRBD1 as D (6 bases). This CDR3 has 14 amino acids. Trimming cost V 2 bases and J 6 bases, with 11 bases left between them. Per germline, CDR1 SGHRS and CDR2 YFSETQ. The DNA for the CDR3 is TGCGCCAGCAGCTTTTACAGGGATCCCGGGGAGCTGTTTTTT. Its translation: CASSFYRDPGELFF.

This chain joins TRBV6-5 and TRBJ1-2; no clear D. The CDR3 consists of 14 residues. V was trimmed by 6 bases and J by 1 base, leaving 12 bases between them. Germline values: CDR1 MNHEY, CDR2 SVGAGI. The CDR3 loop reads CASSQRLVNYGYTF. DNA for the CDR3: TGTGCCAGCAGCCAACGGCTAGTTAACTATGGCTACACCTTC.